The sequence of this T cell receptor (beta chain) was determined in a study of T cell changes during pregnancy in multiple sclerosis. The method was immunoSEQ multiplex PCR; TCRdb's version includes in-frame clones alone and lacks a portion of them. The repertoire has 50,000 to 60,000 clones, about 90% of them found once; the top ten carry around 0.25%. The CDR3 runs to 16 residues. The germline V gene encodes CDR1 SGDLS and CDR2 YYNGEE. V lost 0 bases to trimming and J lost 0 bases, with 9 bases between them. This chain uses TRBV9 with TRBJ2-2; no reliable D call. The clonotype comes from a female donor with multiple sclerosis, enrolled in a pregnancy study. This specimen consisted of CD4+ T cells from peripheral blood mononuclear cells, obtained in the second trimester of pregnancy. The chain's CDR3 is CASSVAAVTNTGELFF. The CDR3 DNA reads TGTGCCAGCAGCGTAGCTGCGGTGACGAACACCGGGGAGCTGTTTTTT.